Listed below are T cell receptor beta chains from one sample, sequenced in a study of PD-L1 blockade in urothelial cancer. Produced via immunoSEQ multiplex PCR; TCRdb's table is partial and in-frame only. Of some 79,000 clones in the sample, 82% were seen once. Here the sequenced sample was PBMCs, taken around atezolizumab (anti-PD-L1) treatment. Source of these receptors: a man aged 65-85 years with urothelial cancer. Both conserved end residues are part of each CDR3. A D gene is named only where the DNA matches it firmly. Not all rows give a size; the values are once, few, many and, for expanded clones, a class.

>TRBV2|TRBJ1-3|-|-
CASKQGPGNTIYF
TGTGCCAGCAAACAGGGTCCTGGAAACACCATATATTTT
>TRBV7-3|TRBJ2-1|-|once
CASSLGGTHNEQFF
TGTGCCAGCAGCTTAGGGGGGACTCATAATGAGCAGTTCTTC
>TRBV7-8|TRBJ2-5|-|-
CASSFSVRQETQYF
TGTGCCAGCAGCTTCTCGGTTCGGCAAGAGACCCAGTACTTC
>TRBV29-1|TRBJ1-5|-|-
CSAAWGPNQPQHF
TGCAGCGCCGCGTGGGGCCCGAATCAGCCCCAGCATTTT
>TRBV5-4|TRBJ2-5|-|-
CASSGDRYQETQYF
TGTGCCAGCAGCGGAGACAGGTACCAAGAGACCCAGTACTTC
>TRBV7-3|TRBJ2-2|-|-
CASSYTPNTGELFF
TGTGCCAGCAGCTATACACCGAACACCGGGGAGCTGTTTTTT
>TRBV7-9|TRBJ2-5|TRBD2|few
CASSLEAGGPRTQYF
TGTGCCAGCAGCTTAGAGGCGGGGGGGCCGCGAACCCAGTACTTC
>TRBV19|TRBJ2-7|-|few
CASSILLGSTEQYF
TGTGCCAGTAGTATCCTGCTCGGGTCGACCGAGCAGTACTTC
>TRBV28|TRBJ2-1|TRBD2|few
CASSTALYGRSMIRDEQFF
TGTGCCAGCAGTACCGCCCTTTACGGGAGGTCGATGATAAGGGATGAGCAGTTCTTC
>TRBV2|TRBJ1-5|-|once
CASSVEGASNQPQHF
TGTGCCAGCAGTGTGGAGGGTGCGAGCAATCAGCCCCAGCATTTT
>TRBV25-1|TRBJ1-2|TRBD1|-
CASKQGAHPDGYTF
TGTGCCAGCAAACAGGGGGCCCACCCAGATGGCTACACCTTC
>TRBV6-5|TRBJ1-2|TRBD1|few
CASSPGTGIYGYTF
TGTGCCAGCAGTCCTGGGACAGGGATCTATGGCTACACCTTC
>TRBV6-5|TRBJ2-2|-|-
CASYGTGELFF
TGTGCCAGCTACGGGACCGGGGAGCTGTTTTTT
>TRBV7-2|TRBJ2-7|TRBD1|-
CASSLAWTGYEQYF
TGTGCCAGCAGCTTAGCCTGGACAGGGTACGAGCAGTACTTC
>TRBV27|TRBJ1-2|TRBD1|-
CASRPTGGYGYTF
TGTGCCAGCAGGCCGACAGGGGGTTATGGCTACACCTTC
>TRBV5-4|TRBJ2-1|-|-
CASSFSYNEQFF
TGTGCCAGCAGCTTCAGTTACAATGAGCAGTTCTTC
>TRBV5-5|TRBJ2-5|TRBD2|-
CASSLRLAGEETQYF
TGTGCCAGCAGCTTGCGGCTAGCGGGAGAAGAGACCCAGTACTTC
>TRBV15|TRBJ2-1|TRBD1|-
CATSGPGQVAYNEQFF
TGTGCCACCAGCGGCCCGGGACAGGTGGCCTACAATGAGCAGTTCTTC
>TRBV4-1|TRBJ1-4|-|few
CASSQYSGFNEKLFF
TGCGCCAGCAGCCAATACAGTGGATTTAATGAAAAACTGTTTTTT
>TRBV7-3|TRBJ2-2|TRBD2|-
CASSFSGKYTGELFF
TGTGCCAGCAGCTTTAGCGGGAAGTACACCGGGGAGCTGTTTTTT
>TRBV9|TRBJ2-1|TRBD2|-
CASSPGTSGGVNEQFF
TGTGCCAGCAGCCCAGGGACTAGCGGGGGGGTGAATGAGCAGTTCTTC
>TRBV7-6|TRBJ2-7|-|-
CASSLSQGPSYEQYF
TGTGCCAGCAGCTTAAGCCAGGGGCCTTCCTACGAGCAGTACTTC
>TRBV4-1|TRBJ2-2|-|-
CASSQLGGGNTGELFF
TGCGCCAGCAGCCAACTAGGAGGGGGCAATACCGGGGAGCTGTTTTTT
>TRBV6-1|TRBJ1-2|-|once
CASIPRAGTNYGYTF
TGTGCCAGCATACCTAGGGCAGGGACTAACTATGGCTACACCTTC
>TRBV9|TRBJ2-1|-|-
CASSVGAGPYNEQFF
TGTGCCAGCAGCGTAGGTGCAGGGCCGTACAATGAGCAGTTCTTC
>TRBV5-6|TRBJ2-7|TRBD2|-
CASTPRGGLASEQYF
TGTGCCAGCACCCCCCGTGGGGGACTAGCGAGCGAGCAGTACTTC
>TRBV25-1|TRBJ2-3|-|-
CASSRGSTDTQYF
TGTGCCAGCAGTCGAGGGAGCACAGATACGCAGTATTTT
>TRBV27|TRBJ2-1|TRBD2|-
CASSLWPSGSNEQFF
TGTGCCAGCAGTTTATGGCCTAGCGGGAGCAATGAGCAGTTCTTC
>TRBV5-1|TRBJ2-3|-|-
CASSFIAVTDTQYF
TGCGCCAGCAGCTTTATAGCGGTCACAGATACGCAGTATTTT
>TRBV2|TRBJ1-6|TRBD1|-
CASRGQGRNSPLHF
TGTGCCAGCAGAGGACAGGGGCGGAATTCACCCCTCCACTTT
>TRBV11-2|TRBJ1-1|-|-
CASSLVRDTEAFF
TGTGCCAGCAGCTTAGTCAGGGACACTGAAGCTTTCTTT
>TRBV27|TRBJ2-3|-|few
CASRLARTDTQYF
TGTGCCAGCCGCCTTGCCAGAACAGATACGCAGTATTTT
>TRBV18|TRBJ2-1|TRBD1|-
CASSEDRGYYNEQFF
TGTGCCAGCTCAGAGGACAGGGGGTATTACAATGAGCAGTTCTTC
>TRBV25-1|TRBJ1-4|-|-
CASSAQEAIEKLFF
TGTGCCAGCAGTGCCCAGGAGGCTATTGAAAAACTGTTTTTT
>TRBV6-5|TRBJ2-7|TRBD2|once
CASSSHGEGNYEQYF
TGTGCCAGCAGTTCCCACGGGGAGGGTAATTACGAGCAGTACTTC
>TRBV7-2|TRBJ2-5|TRBD1|-
CASSLDGTGSGTQYF
TGTGCCAGCAGCTTAGATGGGACAGGGTCAGGGACCCAGTACTTC
>TRBV19|TRBJ2-3|-|-
CASSIAEDSRTDTQYF
TGTGCCAGTAGTATAGCTGAGGACAGCCGCACAGATACGCAGTATTTT
>TRBV9|TRBJ2-2|TRBD2|-
CASSVGGMIAGTGELFF
TGTGCCAGCAGCGTAGGGGGGATGATAGCGGGCACCGGGGAGCTGTTTTTT
>TRBV6-5|TRBJ1-5|-|-
CASSYKADQPQHF
TGTGCCAGCAGTTACAAAGCCGATCAGCCCCAGCATTTT
>TRBV27|TRBJ2-5|TRBD2|-
CASSSTSGSETQYF
TGTGCCAGCAGTTCGACTAGCGGGAGCGAGACCCAGTACTTC
>TRBV5-6|TRBJ1-3|-|-
CASSPQAISGNTIYF
TGTGCCAGCAGCCCGCAAGCCATCTCTGGAAACACCATATATTTT
>TRBV30|TRBJ2-7|-|once
CAWSVLGAEQYF
TGTGCCTGGAGTGTTTTGGGGGCCGAGCAGTACTTC
>TRBV5-6|TRBJ1-2|-|-
CASSLATVNYGYTF
TGTGCCAGCAGCTTGGCCACTGTTAACTATGGCTACACCTTC
>TRBV5-1|TRBJ1-2|TRBD1|-
CASSSRTGENYGYTF
TGCGCCAGCAGCTCAAGGACAGGGGAGAACTATGGCTACACCTTC
>TRBV6-1|TRBJ1-1|TRBD1|-
CASSEVFRGTEAFF
TGTGCCAGCAGTGAAGTATTCAGGGGGACTGAAGCTTTCTTT
>TRBV28|TRBJ2-7|-|-
CASSLPGAGYEQYF
TGTGCCAGCAGTCTGCCCGGAGCGGGTTACGAGCAGTACTTC
>TRBV6-5|TRBJ2-1|-|-
CASSYSRQGGEQFF
TGTGCCAGCAGTTACTCGAGGCAGGGTGGTGAGCAGTTCTTC
>TRBV4-3|TRBJ2-7|-|-
CASSQQDREGYEQYF
TGCGCCAGCAGCCAACAGGACAGGGAGGGGTACGAGCAGTACTTC
>TRBV11-2|TRBJ1-4|-|few
CARPGGPNEKLFF
TGTGCCCGACCCGGGGGACCGAATGAAAAACTGTTTTTT
>TRBV4-2|TRBJ1-5|TRBD1|-
CASSQEFPGGSNQPQHF
TGTGCCAGCAGCCAAGAGTTCCCAGGGGGGAGCAATCAGCCCCAGCATTTT
>TRBV11-2|TRBJ1-1|-|-
CASSLEGAGETEAFF
TGTGCCAGCAGCTTAGAGGGCGCGGGGGAGACTGAAGCTTTCTTT
>TRBV2|TRBJ2-1|TRBD2|-
CASSDGLAGGTEQFF
TGTGCCAGCAGTGACGGACTAGCGGGAGGAACTGAGCAGTTCTTC
>TRBV2|TRBJ1-1|-|-
CASSVGRMNTEAFF
TGTGCCAGCAGTGTGGGCAGGATGAACACTGAAGCTTTCTTT
>TRBV7-9|TRBJ1-2|-|few
CASSLDRSYGYTF
TGTGCCAGCAGCTTGGACAGAAGCTATGGCTACACCTTC
>TRBV16|TRBJ2-5|-|-
CASSQFPSLETQYF
TGTGCCAGCAGCCAATTTCCGAGTTTGGAGACCCAGTACTTC
>TRBV5-4|TRBJ1-6|-|-
CASSLGDLSVNSPLHF
TGTGCCAGCAGCTTAGGGGATTTGAGTGTAAATTCACCCCTCCACTTT
>TRBV7-2|TRBJ2-7|TRBD2|-
CASSSGGVEQYF
TGTGCCAGCAGCTCTGGGGGGGTTGAGCAGTACTTC